This TCR beta chain was found in a study of blood T cell repertoires in COVID-19 (dated by TCRdb to 2019 to 2021). Context from the whole study: The collaborator samples originated in the United States, Italy and Spain and spanned the acute and convalescent phases of COVID-19. The samples were drawn from the first 160 participants of the ongoing ImmuneRACE study and from 950 to 1,500 subjects provided by 6 global collaborators. The material from the prospective study consisted of cDNA or gDNA derived from T cells, B-cell-depleted T cells, or PBMCs. Where HLA class I and class II types were available, the types were taken from metadata supplied by the sample provider, not from assay-based typing. Deeply sampled blood TCRbeta repertoires from subjects exposed to, actively infected with, or recovered from COVID-19 were included in the dataset. The sample metadata nearly always contained a de-identified subject ID, COVID-19 status, age in years and sex. The repertoires were released in a freely available public database meant as a resource for research on the immune response to SARS-CoV-2. What the study reported, not specific to this receptor: The amount of clinical and demographic metadata varied by source and participant and was provided uncurated.

About this clone: Its antigen target is currently unknown. Base qualities are missing; no much larger clone stands one base away.

Participants in the prospective study were enrolled through a virtual design, were aged about 18 to 100 years, and lived in approximately 25 United States geographic areas. In the prospective study, cohorts were assigned on the basis of participant-reported clinical history obtained from a screening survey and a study questionnaire. Recovered participants in ImmuneRACE Cohort 3 were defined as having two consecutive negative NP/OP PCR tests, clearance from a healthcare professional, or resolution of symptoms. In the prospective study, mobile phlebotomists collected whole blood, serum and a nasopharyngeal or oropharyngeal swab from each participant. Additional blood draws and questionnaires over an approximately two-month period could optionally be provided by prospective study participants. Prospective study blood samples were shipped either frozen or at room temperature before DNA extraction.

TCRbeta CDR3 regions were amplified from genomic DNA by means of the immunoSEQ Assay, a bias-controlled multiplex PCR. The study's processing was this. Nucleated cell counts per sample were estimated from amplification of reference gene primers within the assay. To quantify the absolute abundance of each unique TCRbeta CDR3 rearrangement, sequence reads were collapsed and filtered. For each sample, productive Simpson clonality was calculated as the square root of Simpson's diversity index over productive rearrangements. Imported from immuneACCESS, the table was reduced by TCRdb to in-frame sequences with V and J called. These copies leave out some clones; in studies compared against another copy, an unresolved V gene accounts for under half, and the cause of the remainder is not known. The DNA was the basis for D and trimming; V, J and clone size are from that table. The sample table records around 500,000 clones; roughly 88% of these occur just once. The ten largest make up approximately 1.8% of the sample.

Counted from cysteine to phenylalanine, this CDR3 has 13 amino acids. This entry keeps only the CDR3 DNA: 39 bases, framed from base 1. V gives up 0 bases and J gives up 6 bases, and the segment between their germline ends measures 5 bases. The germline V gene (reference sequence) supplies CDR1 MNHEY and CDR2 SMNVEV. This TCR derives from a woman aged 40 to 50 who had recovered from COVID-19. Rearrangement joined TRBV27 to TRBJ2-2; no D segment can be confidently identified. The sample comprised PBMCs or T cells enriched from blood (not recorded which). The CDR3 corresponds to CASSLSIPGELFF. The DNA is as follows: TGTGCCAGCAGTTTATCTATCCCCGGGGAGCTGTTTTTT.